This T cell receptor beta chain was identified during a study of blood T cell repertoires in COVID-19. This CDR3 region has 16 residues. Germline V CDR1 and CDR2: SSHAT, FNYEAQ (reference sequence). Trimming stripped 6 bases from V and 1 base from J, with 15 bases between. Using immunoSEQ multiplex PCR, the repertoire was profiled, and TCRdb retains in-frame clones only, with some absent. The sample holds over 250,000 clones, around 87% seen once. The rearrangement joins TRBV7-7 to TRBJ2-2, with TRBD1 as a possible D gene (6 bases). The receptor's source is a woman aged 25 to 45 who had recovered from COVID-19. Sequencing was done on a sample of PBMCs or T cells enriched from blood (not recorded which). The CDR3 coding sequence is TGTGCCAGCAGGTACTACGGGACAAAGAACACCGGGGAGCTGTTTTTT. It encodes CASRYYGTKNTGELFF.